This TCR beta chain is from a study of identical twins. Whole-study findings and limits: Conclusions leaned on cross-sectional statistical analysis and did not track the same donors over time.

TCRdb reanalysed the 5' RACE reads using MiXCR and keeps one entry per CDR3 protein. The sample records 450,000 to 650,000 distinct CDR3 sequences, roughly 9.5% being singletons. There are many counts of this clonotype. Its antigen is not known. Trimming removed 4 bases from V and 9 bases from J, with 16 bases in between. Per the germline V gene, CDR1 is SQVTM and CDR2 is ANQGSEA. The CDR3 length is 12 residues. The same sample was also used in a study of yellow fever vaccine responses in identical twins.

The sequence derives from a woman in her late teens or twenties in good health. This rearrangement joins TRBV29-1 to TRBJ2-7; D not certain. The sequencing input was PBMCs. CDR3 DNA: TGCAGCGTTGTGCCACTATCCGGATCGCAGTACTTC. Its translation: CSVVPLSGSQYF.